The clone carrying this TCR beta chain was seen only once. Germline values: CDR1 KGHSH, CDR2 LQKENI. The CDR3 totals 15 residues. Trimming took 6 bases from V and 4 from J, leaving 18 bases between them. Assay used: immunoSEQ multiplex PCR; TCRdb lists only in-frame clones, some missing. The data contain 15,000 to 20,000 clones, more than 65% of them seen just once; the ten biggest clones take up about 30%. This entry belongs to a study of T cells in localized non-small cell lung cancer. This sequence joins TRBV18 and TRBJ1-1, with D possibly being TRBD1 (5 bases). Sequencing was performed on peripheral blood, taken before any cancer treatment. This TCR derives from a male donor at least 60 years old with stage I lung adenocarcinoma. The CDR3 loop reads CASSPYQGEGTEAFF. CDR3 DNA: TGTGCCAGCTCCCCTTACCAGGGAGAGGGCACTGAAGCTTTCTTT.